Following are 4 T cell receptor beta chains from one sample sequenced in a study of T cell responses to AZD1222 COVID-19 vaccine (dated by TCRdb to the early 2020s). The library relied on the immunoSEQ multiplex PCR assay. What TCRdb holds here is the immuneACCESS table cut down to in-frame rearrangements. Part of the clones is not present; checked against another copy, under half of the missing clones reflect an unresolved V gene, and the others are unexplained. The sample contains 120,000 to 150,000 clones, approximately 90% of them found a single time. Of the sample, around 2.1% falls within the top ten clones. The time point label on this specimen signifies: baseline before first vaccination. The sequenced sample was peripheral blood, obtained on day 0 of AZD1222 vaccination. These TCRs come from an adult in good health.

This rearrangement joins TRBV5-6 to TRBJ2-1; possible D gene TRBD2, 5 bases. V was trimmed by 4 bases and J by 8 bases, leaving 13 bases between them. Germline CDR1 is SGHDT and CDR2 is YYEEEE. This CDR3 is built from 13 residues. CDR3 protein: CASSLSGSDEQFF. The CDR3 nucleotides read TGTGCCAGCAGCCTTTCGGGGTCGGATGAGCAGTTCTTC.

The V and J genes are TRBV29-1 and TRBJ2-7; TRBD2 matches at 9 bases. The CDR3 is 13 amino acids. The germline CDR1 and CDR2 sequences are SQVTM and ANQGSEA. V lost 4 bases and J lost 5; bases outside the gene matches: 6. The CDR3 bases are TGCAGCGTTGGGGCGGGAGGGTACCACGAGCAGTACTTC. Translating it yields CSVGAGGYHEQYF.

J is TRBJ1-1 and V is TRBV6-8; TRBD1 is a possible D gene (5 bases). CDR3 size: 16 residues. Looked up from germline, CDR1 is MNHGY and CDR2 is SAAAGT. V lost 3 bases, J lost 1 base, and 15 bases lay in between. The CDR3 is CASSYFSGPPNTEAFF. CDR3 bases: TGTGCCAGCAGTTATTTCTCGGGACCGCCGAACACTGAAGCTTTCTTT.

The V gene is TRBV18, the J gene TRBJ1-2; D remains ambiguous. The CDR3 totals 14 residues. Germline V gives CDR1 KGHSH, CDR2 LQKENI. V lost 0 bases to trimming and J lost 4 bases, with 9 bases between them. The CDR3 bases are TGTGCCAGCTCACCACCCCCCGGCTTCTATGGCTACACCTTC. Amino acids: CASSPPPGFYGYTF.